This T cell receptor (beta chain) was identified in a study of T cells in Graves' hyperthyroidism and ophthalmopathy. The study's findings and limits: Appearing also in blood were most of the thyroid clonotypes expanded above 0.001.

A remark on this clonotype: The antigen is unknown.

From germline, CDR1 is MNHNY and CDR2 SVGAGI (reference sequence). CDR3 length: 14 amino acids. Trimming left V 0 bases short and J 8 bases short, with 10 bases between. The TCR beta CDR3 regions underwent amplification using RNA transcripts as the source. The TCR CDR3 was amplified in a first-round RT-PCR using the HTBI primer set. MiXCR, applied by TCRdb to the multiplex PCR reads, yields one record per CDR3 protein. The sample lists 500,000 to 700,000 distinct CDR3 sequences; over 15% were seen once. Clinicians diagnosed patients from clinical symptoms, serum thyroxine and TRAb, thyroid ultrasound and orbital computed tomography.

This TCR was sampled from a woman aged 18-29 years with Graves' hyperthyroidism. The chain couples TRBV6-6 to TRBJ2-2; D uncertain. The sample taken for sequencing was blood. The CDR3 protein is CASSYSKSPGELFF. The CDR3 bases are TGTGCCAGCAGTTACTCGAAGAGTCCTGGGGAGCTGTTTTTT.